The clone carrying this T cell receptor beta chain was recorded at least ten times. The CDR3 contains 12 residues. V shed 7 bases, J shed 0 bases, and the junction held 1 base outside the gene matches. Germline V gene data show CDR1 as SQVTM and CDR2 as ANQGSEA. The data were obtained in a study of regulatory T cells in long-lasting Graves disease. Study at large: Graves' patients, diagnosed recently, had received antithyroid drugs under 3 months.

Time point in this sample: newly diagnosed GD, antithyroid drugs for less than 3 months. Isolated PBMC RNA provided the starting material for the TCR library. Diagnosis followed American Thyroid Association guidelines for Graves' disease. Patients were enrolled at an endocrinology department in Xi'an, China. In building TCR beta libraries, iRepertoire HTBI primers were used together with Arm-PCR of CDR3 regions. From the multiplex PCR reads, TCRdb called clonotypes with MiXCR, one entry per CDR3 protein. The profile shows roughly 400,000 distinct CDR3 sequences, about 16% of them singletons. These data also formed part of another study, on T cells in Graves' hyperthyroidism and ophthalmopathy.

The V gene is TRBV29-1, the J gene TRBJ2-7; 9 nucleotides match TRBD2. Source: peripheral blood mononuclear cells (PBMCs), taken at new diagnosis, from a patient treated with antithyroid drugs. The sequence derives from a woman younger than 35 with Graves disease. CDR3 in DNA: TGCAGCGGACTAGCGGACTCCTACGAGCAGTACTTC. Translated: CSGLADSYEQYF.